Listed below are T cell receptor delta chains from one sample, sequenced in a study of gamma-delta T cells after stem cell transplantation. TCRdb reprocessed the RT-PCR reads using CATT. The table includes around 800 delta-chain clones, roughly 15% detected once. The sequencing sample was made of gamma-delta T cells. These receptors all stem from a human donor. It is not recorded whose cells these are; they may come from a transplant donor. Both conserved end residues are part of each CDR3. D genes are given only for firm matches. Clone size is given for some rows only: seen once, a few or many times, or a class if the clone is expanded.

size,D,J,V,DNA,CDR3
few,.,TRDJ1,TRDV1,TGTGCTCTTGGGGAAGGCCCTTACACCGATAAACTCATCTTT,CALGEGPYTDKLIF
few,TRDD3,TRDJ1,TRDV1,TGTGCTCTTGGGGAACTGTTGGGACCCCTAGTGGGGGAGCTAAAGTGGGTCGATAAACTCATCTTT,CALGELLGPLVGELKWVDKLIF
hyperexpanded,.,TRDJ1,TRDV3,TGTGCCCTCTCCTCCTACGACCTGGGGGATAAACTCATCTTT,CALSSYDLGDKLIF
few,TRDD3,TRDJ1,TRDV2,TGTGCCTGTGATACCATGGGGGATGATTCGTACACCGATAAACTCATCTTT,CACDTMGDDSYTDKLIF
few,.,TRDJ1,TRDV2,.,CACACDGLTGGPNTDKLIF
.,TRDD3,TRDJ1,TRDV2,TGTGCCTGTGACACCGTGGGTGGGGGATACCCGGACACCGATAAACTCATCTTT,CACDTVGGGYPDTDKLIF
.,TRDD2,TRDJ1,TRDV1,TGTGCTCTTGGGGAACTAGGTTTCCTACCCTCCTGGTGGGACATCGATAAACTCATCTTT,CALGELGFLPSWWDIDKLIF
few,.,TRDJ1,TRDV2,TGTGCCTGTGACCACGTAGGATTCGATTCGGAACGCCCGCAGCCTACCGATAAACTCATCTTT,CACDHVGFDSERPQPTDKLIF
large,TRDD3,TRDJ1,TRDV2,TGTGCCTGTGACACCGTTATGGCTCAGCTGGGGGATAGAATCGGTAAACTCATCTTT,CACDTVMAQLGDRIGKLIF
few,TRDD3,TRDJ1,TRDV2,TGTGCCTGTGACTCCGTCAAAATCCGCGGTACTGGGGGGCTGTACACCGATAAACCCATCTTT,CACDSVKIRGTGGLYTDKPIF
large,TRDD3,TRDJ1,TRDV2,TGTGCCTGTGACATGCTATCTGGGGGATACGCGGGGGCCGATAAACTCATCTTT,CACDMLSGGYAGADKLIF
few,.,TRDJ1,TRDV1,TGTGCTCTTGGGAAAGGTGGATGGGAGCCTTTCGCGTCCGATAAACTCATCTTT,CALGKGGWEPFASDKLIF
few,TRDD3,TRDJ1,TRDV1,TGTGCTCTTGGGGAACTCTCTCACCGCACTGGGGGATACTCCGATAAACTCATCTTT,CALGELSHRTGGYSDKLIF
.,.,TRDJ1,TRDV2,TGTGCCTGCGACACCCTCAACCTCGTACTGGGAACTAGATCGTACACCGATAAACTCATCTTT,CACDTLNLVLGTRSYTDKLIF
few,TRDD3,TRDJ1,TRDV2,TGTGCCTGTGACGCCTGGGGGATAAACGGAGGGAATAAACTCATCTTT,CACDAWGINGGNKLIF
medium-sized,TRDD3,TRDJ1,TRDV2,TGTGCCGGAGCGGCGTTATCGTCTGGGGGATACGAAGGATCCGATAAACTCATCTTT,CAGAALSSGGYEGSDKLIF
large,.,TRDJ1,TRDV2,TGTGCCTGTGACACCATGGGGTACCCCGACGGCGATAAACTCATCTTT,CACDTMGYPDGDKLIF
.,TRDD3,TRDJ1,TRDV1,TGTGCTCTTGGGGAACTAGGGACCCCCCTCGTACTGGGGGATACGCGTGGTAAACTCATCTTT,CALGELGTPLVLGDTRGKLIF
.,.,TRDJ1,TRDV1,TGTGCTCTTGGGGAATCCGTCCTTCCCGGGGGACCGTACACCGATAAACTCACCTTT,CALGESVLPGGPYTDKLTF
medium-sized,TRDD3,TRDJ1,TRDV3,TGTGCCTTTCATCCCAGGGATACTGGGGGATACGGCGATAAACTCATCTTT,CAFHPRDTGGYGDKLIF
.,.,TRDJ1,TRDV2,TGTGCCTGTGACGGGTTGGGATTGGCGAGCACCGATAAACTCATCTTT,CACDGLGLASTDKLIF
.,.,TRDJ1,TRDV1,TGTGCTCTTGGGGAACCCCCTTTTCCCCTCCGGGATTCCTCCCCGTACACCGATAAACTCATCTTT,CALGEPPFPLRDSSPYTDKLIF
.,.,TRDJ1,TRDV1,TGTGCTCTTGGGGAAAACCGCCACCTAGAAGTCGATAAACTCATCTTT,CALGENRHLEVDKLIF
medium-sized,TRDD3,TRDJ1,TRDV1,TGTGCTCTTGGGAAGGGTCCAAATACTCATAGACCTGGGGGTCGTTACAAACTCATCTTT,CALGKGPNTHRPGGRYKLIF
.,TRDD2,TRDJ3,TRDV1,TGTGCTCTTGGGGAACTCACCAACTTCCTACCCAGCTCCTGGGACACTCGACAGATGTTTTTC,CALGELTNFLPSSWDTRQMFF
medium-sized,TRDD3,TRDJ1,TRDV2,TGTGCCTGTGACCCTCTGGGGGACCGAGACACCGATAAACTCATCTTT,CACDPLGDRDTDKLIF
.,TRDD3,TRDJ1,TRDV3,TGTGCCCTCTCCTCCTACGACCTGGGGGATTACACCGATAAACTCATCTTT,CALSSYDLGDYTDKLIF
medium-sized,TRDD3,TRDJ3,TRDV2,TGTGCCTGTGACACCCTGGGGGACAAGAGCTCCTGGGACACCCGACAGATGTTTTTC,CACDTLGDKSSWDTRQMFF
.,TRDD3,TRDJ1,TRDV2,TGTGCCTGTGACCCGGTTTTGGGGGATACGGGGTCTAAGTACACCGATAAACTCATCTTT,CACDPVLGDTGSKYTDKLIF
medium-sized,.,TRDJ3,TRDV2,TGTGCCTGTGACAGCTCGGGGGCCCGCTCCTGGGACACCCGACAGATGTTTTTC,CACDSSGARSWDTRQMFF